This T cell receptor (beta chain) is drawn from a study of regulatory T cells in long-lasting Graves disease. At least ten counts were recorded for this clonotype. Its antigen is not identified. The ends lost 5 bases at V and 4 bases at J; junction bases unmatched: 16. Germline CDR1 reads SGHAT; CDR2 reads FQNNGV. This CDR3 is built from 18 residues. Time point meaning: newly diagnosed GD, antithyroid drugs for less than 3 months. PBMC-extracted RNA yielded the TCR library. Study-level results: Sharing of public clonotypes was greater in persistent patients (approximately 2,700) than in new patients (roughly 1,000).

For TCR beta, libraries came from iRepertoire HTBI primers and Arm-PCR of CDR3 regions. TCRdb itself ran the multiplex PCR reads through MiXCR, one entry per CDR3 protein. The sample includes approximately 350,000 distinct CDR3 sequences, 12% of them seen just once. This sample was also put to use in a study of T cells in Graves' hyperthyroidism and ophthalmopathy.

Sequences were derived from peripheral blood mononuclear cells (PBMCs), sampled at new diagnosis, from a patient treated with antithyroid drugs. The sequence was collected from a woman aged 18-29 years with Graves disease. The chain has TRBV11-2 and TRBJ2-3; 9 bases fit TRBD2. This chain's CDR3 is CASSPRGGLAGASDTQYF. CDR3 in DNA: TGTGCCAGCAGCCCGAGGGGTGGATTAGCGGGAGCATCAGATACGCAGTATTTT.